The source of this TCR beta chain is a study of neurological immune-mediated disorders. General observations from the study: Expanded clones shared no identical CDR3 amino acid sequences across subjects, which suggested private TCR-beta repertoires in all groups. Multiple sclerosis, the disease with the least TCR clonal expansion, fell below healthy controls, whereas HTLV-1-associated myelopathy showed the most.

To note about this clonotype: Its antigen is as yet unknown. One junction end disagrees with the germline gene, perhaps due to a read error.

Every sequencing run drew on 15-18 subjects and yielded over 170 million TCR-beta sequences. TCRdb called the 5' RACE reads again in MiXCR, with one record for every CDR3 protein. Of 95,000 to 110,000 distinct CDR3 sequences in the sample, under 14% were seen once. The CDR3 sequence is 16 residues long. The germline V gene has CDR1 MDHEN and CDR2 SYDVKM. The time point denotes: longitudinal time-point 3. The specimen was PBMCs. This chain uses TRBV28 with TRBJ2-2; perhaps D is TRBD1 or TRBD2 (5 bases each). The clonotype originates from a female donor with HTLV-1-associated myelopathy (HAM/TSP). This CDR3 is CASSFSRRGGTGEMFF. DNA for the CDR3: TGTGCCAGCAGTTTCTCCCGCCGAGGTGGGACCGGGGAGATGTTTTTT.